The entry below gives a single T cell receptor (beta chain) sequence along with its context. Methods used by the authors: Amplification of reference gene primers was used by the study to estimate nucleated cell counts. Assay used: immunoSEQ multiplex PCR; TCRdb lists only in-frame clones, some missing. V and J calls and clone size come straight from that table; D and trimming were deduced from the DNA. The sample includes around 100,000 clones, approximately 84% of them seen just once. The V end lost 1 base, the J end lost 2 bases, and 9 bases lay between the germline ends. Germline values: CDR1 SGHRS, CDR2 YFSETQ. The CDR3 length is 15 residues. This sample was included in a study of blood T cell repertoires in COVID-19. As for the study in general: There were acute and convalescent COVID-19 samples, and they came from the United States, Italy and Spain. T cells, B-cell-depleted T cells, or PBMCs provided the cDNA or gDNA that served as material.

This sequence originates from a man aged 60-69 years with acute or convalescent COVID-19. Sequenced input: peripheral blood. This sequence joins TRBV5-1 and TRBJ2-2; D may be TRBD1 (6 bases). This CDR3 is CASSLTGFNTGELFF. The CDR3 nucleotides are TGCGCCAGCAGCTTGACAGGGTTTAACACCGGGGAGCTGTTTTTT. Complete variable domain (other parts from reference TRBV5-1 and TRBJ2-2): KAGVTQTPRYLIKTRGQQVTLSCSPISGHRSVSWYQQTPGQGLQFLFEYFSETQRNKGNFPGRFSGRQFSNSRSEMNVSTLELGDSALYLCASSLTGFNTGELFFGEGSRLTVL.